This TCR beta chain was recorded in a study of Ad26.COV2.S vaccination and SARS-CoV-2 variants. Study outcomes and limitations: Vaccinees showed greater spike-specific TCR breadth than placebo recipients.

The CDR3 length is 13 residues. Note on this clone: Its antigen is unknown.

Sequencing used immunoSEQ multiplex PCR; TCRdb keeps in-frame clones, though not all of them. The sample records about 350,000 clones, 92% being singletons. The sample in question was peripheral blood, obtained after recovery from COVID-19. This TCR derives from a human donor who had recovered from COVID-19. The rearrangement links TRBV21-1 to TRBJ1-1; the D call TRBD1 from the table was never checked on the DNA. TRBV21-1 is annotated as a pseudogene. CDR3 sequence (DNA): TGTGCCAGCAGTAGACAGGGGGCCGCTGGAGCTTTCTTT. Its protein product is CASSRQGAAGAFF.